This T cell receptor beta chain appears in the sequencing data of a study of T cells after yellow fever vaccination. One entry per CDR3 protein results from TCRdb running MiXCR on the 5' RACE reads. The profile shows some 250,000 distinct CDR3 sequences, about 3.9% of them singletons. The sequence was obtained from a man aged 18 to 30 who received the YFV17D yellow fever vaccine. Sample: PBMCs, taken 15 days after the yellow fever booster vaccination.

CDR3 sequence: CASREDRVGTEAFF. DNA of the CDR3: TGTGCCAGCCGAGAGGACAGGGTGGGCACTGAAGCTTTCTTT. This rearrangement joins TRBV5-5 to TRBJ1-1; TRBD1 matches at 8 bases. Looked up from germline, CDR1 is SGHKS and CDR2 is YYEKEE (reference sequence). The CDR3 contains 14 residues. The V and J ends lost 7 bases and 4 bases, in that order; junction bases with no gene match: 9.